A single sample gave rise to the 23 T cell receptor beta chains below, sequenced in a study of T-cell memory formation after mild COVID-19 (TCRdb year 2021). The receptor library was made with 5' RACE. Sequencing was performed on an Illumina NovaSeq 6000. The public reads were reanalyzed by TCRdb: fastp trimming at Q25, MiXCR alignment, in-frame beta chains only. Each CDR3 protein appears once, grouped with its most common genes and DNA. The sample records 500,000 to 600,000 distinct CDR3 sequences, more than 15% of which are singletons. 12% of the sample comes from the top ten. The sequenced sample consisted of PBMCs or a T cell subset sorted from them (not recorded which). Receptor source: an adult woman who had mild COVID-19 (a few samples of this study predate the infection). The sample titles of this study are shuffled in the database, so cell type and time point are left out; the donor was told from shared clones.

The chain links TRBV29-1 to TRBJ1-5; no clear D gene. The germline V gene encodes CDR1 SQVTM and CDR2 ANQGSEA. The length of the CDR3 is 14 residues. V was clipped by 3 bases and J by 1 base, with 10 bases between them. The CDR3 loop is CSVEDRQSNQPQHF. The CDR3 DNA follows: TGCAGCGTTGAGGACCGCCAGAGCAATCAGCCCCAGCATTTT.

This clonotype occurred a few times. CDR3: CSAREMRGPVIRPFF. Here the CDR3 DNA reads TGCAGTGCTAGAGAAATGAGGGGGCCCGTCATCAGACCTTTCTTT. The rearrangement joins TRBV20-1 to TRBJ1-1, with 7 bases that match TRBD1. Losses at the gene ends were 0 bases for V and 12 bases for J; bases not matched to a gene: 16. The CDR3 has 15 amino acids. Germline lookup yields CDR1 DFQATT and CDR2 SNEGSKA (reference sequence).

This clonotype was seen more than once but under ten times. Relative to the germline gene, one junction end is altered; a read error may explain this. This chain joins TRBV4-3 and TRBJ1-2; possibly TRBD1 for D (6 bases). Germline V gives CDR1 LGHNA, CDR2 YSLEER. The CDR3 is made up of 15 amino acids. CDR3 bases: TGCGCCAGCAGCCAAGAGGTACAGGGATCCTATGGCTACTCCTTC. It codes for CASSQEVQGSYGYSF.

The chain uses TRBV6-1 and TRBJ2-5; D gene unclear. This CDR3 contains 12 residues. Trimming removed 1 base from V and 13 bases from J, with 13 bases in between. Per the germline V gene, CDR1 is MNHNS and CDR2 is SASEGT. CDR3 coding DNA: TGTGCCAGCAGTGAAGTTGTCCGGGTGCCGTACTTC. Its protein is CASSEVVRVPYF.

This clonotype was seen ten or more times. The chain couples TRBV12-3 or TRBV12-4 to TRBJ2-1, with a weak D call TRBD2 (6 bases). V shed 4 bases and J shed 6 bases, with 16 bases lying between them. The CDR3 length is 15 residues. The CDR3 coding sequence is TGTGCCAGCAGTTCCCCGACCGTGGGGGGCAATGAGCAGTTCTTC. Its protein is CASSSPTVGGNEQFF.

This clonotype occurred a few times. The chain joins TRBV9 to TRBJ1-3, with no clear D. V lost 3 bases, J lost 0 bases, and 10 bases lay in between. Germline loops: CDR1 SGDLS, CDR2 YYNGEE. This CDR3 is built from 15 residues. CDR3 nucleotides: TGTGCCAGCAGCGGCGGGGTTTTCTCTGGAAACACCATATATTTT. Its translation: CASSGGVFSGNTIYF. The complete variable domain, with remaining parts taken from reference TRBV9 and TRBJ1-3, reads DSGVTQTPKHLITATGQRVTLRCSPRSGDLSVYWYQQSLDQGLQFLIQYYNGEERAKGNILERFSAQQFPDLHSELNLSSLELGDSALYFCASSGGVFSGNTIYFGEGSWLTVV.

The table lists this clonotype with a few counts. The chain employs TRBV7-2 and TRBJ2-7; D is unresolved. V dropped 3 bases and J dropped 6 bases, with 12 bases sitting between them. The CDR3 runs 13 residues. CDR1 SGHTA and CDR2 FQGNSA come from the germline V gene. The CDR3 nucleotides are TGTGCCAGCAGCTTCACACAGCCTACCGAGCAGTACTTC. Protein sequence: CASSFTQPTEQYF.

The V gene is TRBV5-1, the J gene TRBJ2-7; 7 bases align to TRBD2. The germline V gene has CDR1 SGHRS and CDR2 YFSETQ. The CDR3 has 15 residues. V lost 4 bases to trimming and J lost 7 bases; unmatched junction nucleotides: 14. The CDR3 reads CASSIQVGDYVEQYF. In DNA form, the CDR3 reads TGCGCCAGCAGCATACAGGTGGGGGACTACGTGGAGCAGTACTTC.

This clonotype has a handful of counts. V gene TRBV15 combines with J gene TRBJ1-6; D remains unclear. Trimming pared 3 bases from V and 7 bases from J, leaving 4 bases between. Germline V gene sequence: CDR1 LNHNV, CDR2 YYDKDF (reference sequence). This CDR3 has 12 residues. The CDR3 nucleotides are TGTGCCACCAGCAGGCCAAATTCACCCCTCCACTTT. Its protein product is CATSRPNSPLHF. The complete variable domain, with remaining parts taken from reference TRBV15 and TRBJ1-6, reads DAMVIQNPRYQVTQFGKPVTLSCSQTLNHNVMYWYQQKSSQAPKLLFHYYDKDFNNEADTPDNFQSRRPNTSFCFLDIRSPGLGDTAMYLCATSRPNSPLHFGNGTRLTVT.

Here the CDR3 reads CASSVGGALNTEAFF. CDR3 nucleotide sequence: TGTGCCAGCAGCGTAGGGGGCGCCTTGAACACTGAAGCTTTCTTT. The rearrangement links TRBV9 to TRBJ1-1; D perhaps matches TRBD1 (5 bases). Germline V gene sequence: CDR1 SGDLS, CDR2 YYNGEE. The CDR3 covers 15 residues. Trimming removed 0 bases at V and 0 bases at J, with 9 bases between.

This clonotype was found a few times. The rearrangement links TRBV5-1 to TRBJ2-5; D perhaps matches TRBD1 (6 bases). This CDR3 has 16 amino acids. Trimming cost V 1 base and J 5 bases, with 18 bases left between them. Germline V gives CDR1 SGHRS, CDR2 YFSETQ. The DNA for the CDR3 is TGCGCCAGCAGCTTGTGGCGGCCAGGGGATGTGGAGACCCAGTACTTC. Amino acid sequence: CASSLWRPGDVETQYF.

The genes are TRBV4-1 and TRBJ2-2; 7 bases are a match to TRBD2. V dropped 4 bases and J dropped 1; count of bases not matched to a gene: 9. The germline V gene has CDR1 MGHRA and CDR2 YSYEKL. CDR3 length: 17 amino acids. This chain's CDR3 is CASSLTGRQLNTGELFF. CDR3 nucleotides: TGCGCCAGCAGCCTCACCGGGAGGCAGCTGAACACCGGGGAGCTGTTTTTT.

This clonotype came up a few times. The rearrangement links TRBV4-1 to TRBJ2-3; 10 bases are shared with TRBD1. CDR3 length: 18 residues. Germline values: CDR1 MGHRA, CDR2 YSYEKL. V shed 4 bases and J 0 bases; nucleotides not matched to a gene: 10. DNA of the CDR3: TGCGCCAGCAGCCTTGGGACAGGGGCCAAAAAGAGCACAGATACGCAGTATTTT. It encodes CASSLGTGAKKSTDTQYF.

The genes are TRBV2 and TRBJ2-5, with TRBD2 identical over 7 bases. The trim removed 11 bases at V and 5 bases at J, leaving 14 bases unmatched. Germline CDR1 and CDR2: SNHLY and FYNNEI. The CDR3 length is 14 residues. In nucleotides, the CDR3 is TGTGCCTCCGGGAATGACGGGAGGTGGGAGACCCAGTACTTC. It encodes CASGNDGRWETQYF.

This sequence joins TRBV7-8 and TRBJ2-1; D is unclear. The ends were cut back, 5 bases at V and 0 bases at J, with 11 bases in the middle. CDR1 is SGHVS and CDR2 is FQNEAQ in the germline V gene. The CDR3 runs 15 residues. CDR3 loop: CASSVQLSSYNEQFF. In DNA, the CDR3 is TGTGCCAGCAGCGTCCAACTATCCTCCTACAATGAGCAGTTCTTC. The full variable domain, rest sourced from reference TRBV7-8 and TRBJ2-1, is GAGVSQSPRYKVAKRGQDVALRCDPISGHVSLFWYQQALGQGPEFLTYFQNEAQLDKSGLPSDRFFAERPEGSVSTLKIQRTQQEDSAVYLCASSVQLSSYNEQFFGPGTRLTVL.

This clonotype appeared a few times. This chain links TRBV7-3 with TRBJ2-3; 9 nucleotides agree with TRBD2. The CDR3 runs 17 residues. In germline, CDR1 is SGHTA, CDR2 FQGTGA. The J segment lost 4 bases and the V segment lost 2 bases, leaving 10 bases of the junction unmatched. In nucleotides, the CDR3 is TGTGCCAGCAGCTTAGGGTTCGGGGTAGCGGGAGCAGATACGCAGTATTTT. It yields the protein CASSLGFGVAGADTQYF. The full variable domain, rest sourced from reference TRBV7-3 and TRBJ2-3, is GAGVSQTPSNKVTEKGKYVELRCDPISGHTALYWYRQSLGQGPEFLIYFQGTGAADDSGLPNDRFFAVRPEGSVSTLKIQRTERGDSAVYLCASSLGFGVAGADTQYFGPGTRLTVL.

The chain couples TRBV11-2 to TRBJ1-1; the D gene is possibly TRBD1 (5 bases). The V gene's germline CDR1 is SGHAT and CDR2 FQNNGV. This CDR3 is 14 amino acids long. V was clipped by 6 bases and J by 0 bases, with 11 bases between them. The CDR3 DNA reads TGTGCCAGCAGGGGGGGTTTTATGAACACTGAAGCTTTCTTT. This encodes CASRGGFMNTEAFF.

In this sample, this clonotype turned up a few times. CDR3 region: CASKRELPPQETQYF. The CDR3 DNA is TGTGCCAGCAAAAGGGAGCTCCCGCCCCAAGAGACCCAGTACTTC. The genes are TRBV2 and TRBJ2-5; weak D call: TRBD2 (5 bases). The CDR3 has 15 residues. Trimming stripped 7 bases from V and 1 base from J, with 16 bases between. The V gene's germline CDR1 is SNHLY and CDR2 FYNNEI.

This clonotype was found a few times. V gene TRBV5-1 combines with J gene TRBJ1-5, with 7 bases identical to TRBD1. CDR3 length equals 14 residues. Germline values: CDR1 SGHRS, CDR2 YFSETQ. Trimming took 5 bases from V and 3 from J; bases not matched to a gene: 5. The CDR3 reads CASRMTGYNQPQHF. DNA for the CDR3: TGCGCCAGCAGGATGACAGGGTACAATCAGCCCCAGCATTTT. The whole variable domain, remainder taken from reference TRBV5-1 and TRBJ1-5, is KAGVTQTPRYLIKTRGQQVTLSCSPISGHRSVSWYQQTPGQGLQFLFEYFSETQRNKGNFPGRFSGRQFSNSRSEMNVSTLELGDSALYLCASRMTGYNQPQHFGDGTRLSIL.

This clonotype came up a few times. The chain uses TRBV4-3 and TRBJ2-7; 7 positions agree with TRBD2. CDR1 is LGHNA, CDR2 YSLEER, per germline. This CDR3 is built from 15 residues. V lost 0 bases to trimming and J lost 3 bases; unmatched junction nucleotides: 5. In DNA form, the CDR3 reads TGCGCCAGCAGCCAAGATAACCAGCGGGGCTACGAGCAGTACTTC. Amino acids: CASSQDNQRGYEQYF.

The J gene is TRBJ1-1, the V gene TRBV11-2; tentative D call: TRBD1 (6 bases). V lost 2 bases to trimming and J lost 6 bases, with 16 bases between them. Germline V gene sequence: CDR1 SGHAT, CDR2 FQNNGV. The CDR3 contains 15 residues. DNA of the CDR3: TGTGCCAGCAGCTTAACGGGGGCGCGAAGCTCTGAAGCTTTCTTT. It codes for CASSLTGARSSEAFF.

This clonotype was seen a few times. The rearrangement uses TRBV21-1 and TRBJ2-6. TRBV21-1 is termed a pseudogene. This CDR3 spans 16 amino acids. The CDR3 sequence: CASSKAQHSGANVLTF. CDR3 nucleotides: TGTGCCAGCAGCAAAGCCCAGCACTCTGGGGCCAACGTCCTGACTTTC.

This clonotype was seen a few times. The V and J genes are TRBV30 and TRBJ2-5, with TRBD2 as a possible D gene (5 bases). V lost 5 bases, J lost 4 bases, and 14 bases lay in between. The CDR3 extends over 13 amino acids. The germline gives CDR1 GTSNPN, CDR2 SVGIG (reference sequence). CDR3 nucleotides: TGTGCCTGGGGCCGAGGGTCCGGAGAGACCCAGTACTTC. It specifies CAWGRGSGETQYF.